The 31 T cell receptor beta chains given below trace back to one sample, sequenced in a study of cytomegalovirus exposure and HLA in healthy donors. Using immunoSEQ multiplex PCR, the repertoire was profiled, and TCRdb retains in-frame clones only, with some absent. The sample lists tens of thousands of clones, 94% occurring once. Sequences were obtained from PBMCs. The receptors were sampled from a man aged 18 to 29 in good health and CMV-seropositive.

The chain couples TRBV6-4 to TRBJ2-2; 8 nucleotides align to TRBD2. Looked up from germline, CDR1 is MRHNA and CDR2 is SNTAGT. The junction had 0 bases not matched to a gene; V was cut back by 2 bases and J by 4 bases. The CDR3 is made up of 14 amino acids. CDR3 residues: CASSDGTSTGELFF. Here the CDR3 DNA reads TGTGCCAGCAGTGACGGGACTAGCACCGGGGAGCTGTTTTTT.

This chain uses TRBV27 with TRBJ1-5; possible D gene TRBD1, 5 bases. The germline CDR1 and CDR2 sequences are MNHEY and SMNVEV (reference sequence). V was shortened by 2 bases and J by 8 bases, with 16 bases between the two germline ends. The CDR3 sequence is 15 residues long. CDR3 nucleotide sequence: TGTGCCAGCAGTTTACGTTGGGGCACGCAGAAGCCCCAGCATTTT. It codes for CASSLRWGTQKPQHF.

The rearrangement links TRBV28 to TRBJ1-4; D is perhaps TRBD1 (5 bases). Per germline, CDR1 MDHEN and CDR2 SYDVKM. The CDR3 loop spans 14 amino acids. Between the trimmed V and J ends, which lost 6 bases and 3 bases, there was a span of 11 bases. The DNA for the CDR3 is TGTGCCAGCAGGAAGGGGATCCCTAATGAAAAACTGTTTTTT. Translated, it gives CASRKGIPNEKLFF. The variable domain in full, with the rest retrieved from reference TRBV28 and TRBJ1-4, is DVKVTQSSRYLVKRTGEKVFLECVQDMDHENMFWYRQDPGLGLRLIYFSYDVKMKEKGDIPEGYSVSREKKERFSLILESASTNQTSMYLCASRKGIPNEKLFFGSGTQLSVL.

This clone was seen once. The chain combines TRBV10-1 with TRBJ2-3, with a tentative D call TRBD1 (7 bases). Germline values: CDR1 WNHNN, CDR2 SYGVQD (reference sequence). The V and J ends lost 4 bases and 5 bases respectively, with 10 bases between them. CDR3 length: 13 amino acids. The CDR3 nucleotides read TGCGCCAGCAGTGCCAGGGGGGAAGATACGCAGTATTTT. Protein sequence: CASSARGEDTQYF.

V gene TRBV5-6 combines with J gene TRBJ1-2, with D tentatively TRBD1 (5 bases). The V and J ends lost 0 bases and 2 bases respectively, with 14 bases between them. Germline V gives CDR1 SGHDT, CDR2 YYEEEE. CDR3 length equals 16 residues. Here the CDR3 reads CASSLEFWDFNYGYTF. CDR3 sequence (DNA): TGTGCCAGCAGCTTGGAGTTTTGGGACTTCAACTATGGCTACACCTTC.

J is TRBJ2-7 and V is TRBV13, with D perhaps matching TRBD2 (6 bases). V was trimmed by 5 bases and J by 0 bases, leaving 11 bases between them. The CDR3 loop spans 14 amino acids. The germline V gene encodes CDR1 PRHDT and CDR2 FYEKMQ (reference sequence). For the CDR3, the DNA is TGTGCCAGCAGCCCTACGGGAGTCTCCTACGAGCAGTACTTC. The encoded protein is CASSPTGVSYEQYF.

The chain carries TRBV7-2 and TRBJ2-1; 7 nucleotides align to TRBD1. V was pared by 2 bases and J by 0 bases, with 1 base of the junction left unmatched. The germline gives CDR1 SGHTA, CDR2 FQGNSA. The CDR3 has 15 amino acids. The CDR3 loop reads CASSLYRGSYNEQFF. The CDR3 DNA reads TGTGCCAGCAGCTTATACAGGGGCTCCTACAATGAGCAGTTCTTC.

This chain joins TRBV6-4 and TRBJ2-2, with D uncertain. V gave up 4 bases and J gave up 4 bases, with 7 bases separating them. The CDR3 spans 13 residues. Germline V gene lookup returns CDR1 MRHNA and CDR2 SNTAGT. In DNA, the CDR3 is TGTGCCAGCAGTGGAGCTGCCACCGGGGAGCTGTTTTTT. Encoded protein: CASSGAATGELFF.

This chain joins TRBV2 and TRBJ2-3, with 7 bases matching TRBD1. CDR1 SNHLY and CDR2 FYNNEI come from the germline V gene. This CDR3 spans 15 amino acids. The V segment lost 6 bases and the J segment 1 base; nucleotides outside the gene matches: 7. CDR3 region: CASRDRRQGTDTQYF. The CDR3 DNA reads TGTGCCAGCAGGGACAGGCGCCAGGGCACAGATACGCAGTATTTT. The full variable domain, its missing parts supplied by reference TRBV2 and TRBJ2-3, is EPEVTQTPSHQVTQMGQEVILRCVPISNHLYFYWYRQILGQKVEFLVSFYNNEISEKSEIFDDQFSVERPDGSNFTLKIRSTKLEDSAMYFCASRDRRQGTDTQYFGPGTRLTVL.

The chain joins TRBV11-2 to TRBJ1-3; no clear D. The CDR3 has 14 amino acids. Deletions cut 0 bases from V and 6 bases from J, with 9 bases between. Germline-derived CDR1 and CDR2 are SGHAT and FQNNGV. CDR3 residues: CASSLDPASNTIYF. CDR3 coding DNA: TGTGCCAGCAGCTTAGATCCTGCGTCAAACACCATATATTTT.

Written as DNA, the CDR3 is TGTGCCAGCAGGTCCACGGTGGTCAATGAAAAACTGTTTTTT. It is translated as CASRSTVVNEKLFF. This rearrangement joins TRBV6-5 to TRBJ1-4; the D is unclear. Trimming removed 6 bases from V and 5 bases from J, with 13 bases in between. The CDR3 is 14 residues long. Germline assignment: CDR1 MNHEY and CDR2 SVGAGI.

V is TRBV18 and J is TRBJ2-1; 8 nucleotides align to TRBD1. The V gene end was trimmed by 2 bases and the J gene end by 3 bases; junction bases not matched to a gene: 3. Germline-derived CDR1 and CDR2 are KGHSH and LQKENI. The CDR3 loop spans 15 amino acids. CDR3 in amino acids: CASSPTGGFYNEQFF. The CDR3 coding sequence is TGTGCCAGCTCACCAACAGGGGGTTTCTACAATGAGCAGTTCTTC. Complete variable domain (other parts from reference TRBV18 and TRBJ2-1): NAGVMQNPRHLVRRRGQEARLRCSPMKGHSHVYWYRQLPEEGLKFMVYLQKENIIDESGMPKERFSAEFPKEGPSILRIQQVVRGDSAAYFCASSPTGGFYNEQFFGPGTRLTVL.

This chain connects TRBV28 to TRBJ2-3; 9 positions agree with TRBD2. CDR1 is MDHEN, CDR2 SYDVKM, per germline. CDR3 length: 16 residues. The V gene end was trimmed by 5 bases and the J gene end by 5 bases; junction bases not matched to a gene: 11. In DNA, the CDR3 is TGTGCCAGCAGTACCATAGCGGGAGCTGTTATAGATACGCAGTATTTT. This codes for CASSTIAGAVIDTQYF.

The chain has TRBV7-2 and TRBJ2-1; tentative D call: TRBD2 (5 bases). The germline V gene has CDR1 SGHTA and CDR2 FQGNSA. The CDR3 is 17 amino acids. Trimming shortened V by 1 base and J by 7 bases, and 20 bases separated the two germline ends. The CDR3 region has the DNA TGTGCCAGCAGCTTAGGACTTGGAACCAATCCGGGGAATGAGCAGTTCTTC. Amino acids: CASSLGLGTNPGNEQFF.

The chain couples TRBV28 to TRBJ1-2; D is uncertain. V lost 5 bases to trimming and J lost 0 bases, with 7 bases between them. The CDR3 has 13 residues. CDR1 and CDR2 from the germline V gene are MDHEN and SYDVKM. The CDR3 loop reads CASSDPANYGYTF. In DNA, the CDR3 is TGTGCCAGCAGTGATCCAGCTAACTATGGCTACACCTTC.

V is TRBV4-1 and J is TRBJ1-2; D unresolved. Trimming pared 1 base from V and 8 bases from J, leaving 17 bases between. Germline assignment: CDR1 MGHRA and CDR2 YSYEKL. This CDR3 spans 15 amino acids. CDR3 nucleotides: TGCGCCAGCAGCCAAGTCGGCGGACCTCCGGGGGGCTACACCTTC. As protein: CASSQVGGPPGGYTF.

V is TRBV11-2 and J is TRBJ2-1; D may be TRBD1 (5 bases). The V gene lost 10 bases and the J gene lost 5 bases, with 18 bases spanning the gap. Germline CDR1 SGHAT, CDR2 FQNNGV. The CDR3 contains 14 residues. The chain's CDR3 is CATRRGFGDNEQFF. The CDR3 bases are TGTGCCACTCGAAGGGGCTTCGGTGACAATGAGCAGTTCTTC. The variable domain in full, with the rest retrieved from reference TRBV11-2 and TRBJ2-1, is EAGVAQSPRYKIIEKRQSVAFWCNPISGHATLYWYQQILGQGPKLLIQFQNNGVVDDSQLPKDRFSAERLKGVDSTLKIQPAKLEDSAVYLCATRRGFGDNEQFFGPGTRLTVL.

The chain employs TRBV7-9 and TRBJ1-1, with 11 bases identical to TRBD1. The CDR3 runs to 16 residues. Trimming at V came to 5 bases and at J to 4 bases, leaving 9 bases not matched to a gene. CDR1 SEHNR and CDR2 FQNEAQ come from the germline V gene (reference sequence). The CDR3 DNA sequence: TGTGCCAGCAGCACCGGGACAGGGGGTCTGAGCACTGAAGCTTTCTTT. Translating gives CASSTGTGGLSTEAFF.

CDR3 residues: CASSPAYGRGVEQYF. As DNA, the CDR3 is TGTGCCAGCAGCCCGGCGTATGGCAGGGGTGTCGAGCAGTACTTC. V usage is TRBV5-6 and J usage is TRBJ2-7; tentatively, D is TRBD1 (6 bases). This CDR3 has 15 amino acids. Trimming left V 4 bases short and J 6 bases short, with 20 bases between. CDR1 SGHDT and CDR2 YYEEEE come from the germline V gene.

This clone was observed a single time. CDR3 sequence (DNA): TGCGCCAGCAGCCTACGGGAGAACACCGGGGAGCTGTTTTTT. It translates to CASSLRENTGELFF. V usage is TRBV4-1 and J usage is TRBJ2-2; D might be TRBD2 (5 bases). Per the germline V gene, CDR1 is MGHRA and CDR2 is YSYEKL. There are 14 residues in the CDR3. V gave up 4 bases and J gave up 1 base, with 7 bases separating them.

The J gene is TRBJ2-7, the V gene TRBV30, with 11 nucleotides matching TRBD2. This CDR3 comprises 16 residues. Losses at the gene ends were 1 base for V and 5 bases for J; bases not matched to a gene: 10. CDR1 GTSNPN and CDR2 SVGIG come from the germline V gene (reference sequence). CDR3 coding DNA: TGTGCCTGGAGTGCGTTGATGACTAGCGGGACCGACGAGCAGTACTTC. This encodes CAWSALMTSGTDEQYF.

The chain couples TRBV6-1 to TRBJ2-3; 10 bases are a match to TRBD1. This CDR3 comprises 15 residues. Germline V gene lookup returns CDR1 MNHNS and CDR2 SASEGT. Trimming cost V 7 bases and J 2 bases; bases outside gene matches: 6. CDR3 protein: CASTGTGEATDTQYF. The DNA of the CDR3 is TGTGCCAGCACCGGGACAGGGGAAGCCACAGATACGCAGTATTTT.

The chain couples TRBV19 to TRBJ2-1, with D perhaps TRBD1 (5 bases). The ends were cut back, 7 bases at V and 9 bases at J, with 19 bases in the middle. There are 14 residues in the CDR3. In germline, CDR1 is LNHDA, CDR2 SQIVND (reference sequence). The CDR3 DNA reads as TGTGCCAGTAAGGATTGGGCAGGGTATAGTGAGCAGTTCTTC. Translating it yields CASKDWAGYSEQFF.

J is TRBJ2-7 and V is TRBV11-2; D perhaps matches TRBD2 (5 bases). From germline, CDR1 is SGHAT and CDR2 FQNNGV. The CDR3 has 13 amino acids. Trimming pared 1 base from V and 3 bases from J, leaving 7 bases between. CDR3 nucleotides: TGTGCCAGCAGCTTAGTAGAGGGCTACGAGCAGTACTTC. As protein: CASSLVEGYEQYF.

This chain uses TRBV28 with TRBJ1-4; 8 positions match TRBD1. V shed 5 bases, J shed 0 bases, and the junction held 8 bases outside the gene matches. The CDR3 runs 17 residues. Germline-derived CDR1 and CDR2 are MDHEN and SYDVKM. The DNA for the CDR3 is TGTGCCAGCAGTGCACTCAAACAGGGGGCAACTAATGAAAAACTGTTTTTT. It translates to CASSALKQGATNEKLFF.

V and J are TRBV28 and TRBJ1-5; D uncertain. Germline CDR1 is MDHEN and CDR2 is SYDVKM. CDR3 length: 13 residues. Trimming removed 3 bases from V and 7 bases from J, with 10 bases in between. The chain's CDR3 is CASSFRGGQPQHF. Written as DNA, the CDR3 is TGTGCCAGCAGTTTTCGAGGCGGCCAGCCCCAGCATTTT.

The CDR3 region is CASSSSSGNEQYF. The CDR3 bases are TGTGCCAGCAGCTCCTCATCGGGGAACGAGCAGTACTTC. This chain uses TRBV7-2 with TRBJ2-5; tentatively, D is TRBD2 (5 bases). The DNA end lines up better with TRBJ2-7; the J call may be wrong. CDR1 SGHTA and CDR2 FQGNSA come from the germline V gene. The CDR3 is 13 residues long.

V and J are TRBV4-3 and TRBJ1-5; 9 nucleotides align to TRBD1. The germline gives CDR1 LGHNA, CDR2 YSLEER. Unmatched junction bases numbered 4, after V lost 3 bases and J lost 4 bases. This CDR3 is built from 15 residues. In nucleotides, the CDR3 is TGCGCCAGCAGCCAGGGACAGGGTGTGAATCAGCCCCAGCATTTT. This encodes CASSQGQGVNQPQHF.

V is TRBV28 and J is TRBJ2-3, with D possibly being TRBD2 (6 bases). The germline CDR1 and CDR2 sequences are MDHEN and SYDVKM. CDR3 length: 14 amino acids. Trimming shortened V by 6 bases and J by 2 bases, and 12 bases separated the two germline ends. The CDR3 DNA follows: TGTGCCAGCAGACGTAGCGGCAACACAGATACGCAGTATTTT. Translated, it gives CASRRSGNTDTQYF.

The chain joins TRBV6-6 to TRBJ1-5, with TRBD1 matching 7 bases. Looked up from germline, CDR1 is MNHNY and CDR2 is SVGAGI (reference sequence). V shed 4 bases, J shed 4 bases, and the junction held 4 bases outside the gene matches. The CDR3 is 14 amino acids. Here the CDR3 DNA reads TGTGCCAGCAGTTTCGACAGGGCGAATCAGCCCCAGCATTTT. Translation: CASSFDRANQPQHF.

CDR3 sequence: CASSPLGRRRMNTEAFF. In nucleotides, the CDR3 is TGTGCCAGCAGCCCGCTGGGGAGGCGTAGGATGAACACTGAAGCTTTCTTT. The chain recombines TRBV5-5 with TRBJ1-1; D not resolved. Trimming cost V 4 bases and J 0 bases, with 19 bases left between them. Germline CDR1 SGHKS, CDR2 YYEKEE (reference sequence). This CDR3 is 17 amino acids long.